The 2 T cell receptor beta chains listed next were all sequenced from one sample in a study of beta chain features in type 1 diabetes. Study-level findings and limits: TCRB CDR3 length was moderately but significantly reduced in all four CD4+ subsets of Type 1 diabetes patients.

These receptors' antigens are unknown. As every portion of the isolated RNA was reverse transcribed, the sequencing read expressed TCRB transcripts. Clones were read by immunoSEQ multiplex PCR, and TCRdb kept only the in-frame ones, dropping some. The sample yields about 170,000 clones, roughly 7.1% seen once. The sample was central memory CD4+ T cells from blood. Source of these receptors: a woman aged 40 to 49 with type 1 diabetes.

This chain joins TRBV28 and TRBJ1-4; the match to TRBD1 covers 8 bases. V gave up 3 bases and J gave up 1 base; unmatched junction bases: 16. The CDR3 spans 20 residues. Looked up from germline, CDR1 is MDHEN and CDR2 is SYDVKM. The CDR3 loop is CASSLWAPGAGGGTNEKLFF. The CDR3 DNA reads as TGTGCCAGCAGTTTGTGGGCCCCTGGAGCAGGGGGCGGAACTAATGAAAAACTGTTTTTT.

The CDR3 sequence: CASSQQQGDNGYTF. In nucleotides, the CDR3 is TGTGCCAGCAGCCAACAACAGGGAGACAATGGCTACACCTTC. The V gene is TRBV16, the J gene TRBJ1-2, with D possibly matching TRBD1 (6 bases). There are 14 residues in the CDR3. V lost 2 bases to trimming and J lost 6 bases, with 13 bases between them. CDR1 KGHSY and CDR2 FQNENV come from the germline V gene.